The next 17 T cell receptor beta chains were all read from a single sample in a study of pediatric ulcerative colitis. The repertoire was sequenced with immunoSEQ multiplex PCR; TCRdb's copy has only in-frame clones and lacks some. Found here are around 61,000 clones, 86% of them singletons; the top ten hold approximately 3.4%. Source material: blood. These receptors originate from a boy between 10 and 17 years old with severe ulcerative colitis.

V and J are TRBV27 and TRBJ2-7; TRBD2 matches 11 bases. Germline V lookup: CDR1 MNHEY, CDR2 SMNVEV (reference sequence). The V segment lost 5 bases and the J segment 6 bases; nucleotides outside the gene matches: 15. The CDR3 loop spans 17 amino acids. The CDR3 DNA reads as TGTGCCAGCAGTGCCCAGGTCTCCCTAGCGGGAGGAGGCGAGCAGTACTTC. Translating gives CASSAQVSLAGGGEQYF.

CDR3 protein: CASSGGTLYQETQYF. The CDR3 nucleotides are TGTGCCAGCAGCGGGGGGACACTGTACCAAGAGACCCAGTACTTC. This chain joins TRBV9 and TRBJ2-5, with D possibly TRBD1 on 6 matching bases. CDR1 is SGDLS, CDR2 YYNGEE, per germline. This CDR3 spans 15 amino acids. V was clipped by 3 bases and J by 0 bases, with 12 bases between them.

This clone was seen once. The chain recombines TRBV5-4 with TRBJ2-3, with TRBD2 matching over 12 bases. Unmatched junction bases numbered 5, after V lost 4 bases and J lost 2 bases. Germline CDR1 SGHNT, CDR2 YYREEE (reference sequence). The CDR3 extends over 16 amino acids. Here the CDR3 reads CASSRRLAGDTDTQYF. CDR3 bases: TGTGCCAGCAGCCGTAGACTAGCGGGAGACACAGATACGCAGTATTTT. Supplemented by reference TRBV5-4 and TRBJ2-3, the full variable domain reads ETGVTQSPTHLIKTRGQQVTLRCSSQSGHNTVSWYQQALGQGPQFIFQYYREEENGRGNFPPRFSGLQFPNYSSELNVNALELDDSALYLCASSRRLAGDTDTQYFGPGTRLTVL.

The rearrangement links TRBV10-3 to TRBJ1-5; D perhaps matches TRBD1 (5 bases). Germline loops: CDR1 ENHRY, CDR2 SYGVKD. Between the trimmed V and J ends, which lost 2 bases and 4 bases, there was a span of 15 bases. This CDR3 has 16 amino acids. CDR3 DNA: TGTGCCATCAGTGAGGGGCCCACAGGTCAGAATCAGCCCCAGCATTTT. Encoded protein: CAISEGPTGQNQPQHF.

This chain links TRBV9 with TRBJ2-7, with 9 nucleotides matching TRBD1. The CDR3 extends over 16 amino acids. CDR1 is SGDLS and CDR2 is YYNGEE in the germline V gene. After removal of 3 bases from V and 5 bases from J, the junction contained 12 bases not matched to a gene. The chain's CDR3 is CASSAPWTGEVNEQYF. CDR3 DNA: TGTGCCAGCAGCGCCCCATGGACAGGGGAAGTCAACGAGCAGTACTTC.

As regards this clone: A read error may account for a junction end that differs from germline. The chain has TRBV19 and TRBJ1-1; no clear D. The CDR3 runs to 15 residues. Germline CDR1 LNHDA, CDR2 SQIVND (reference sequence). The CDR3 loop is CASGISIGEWTEAFF. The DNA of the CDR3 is TGTGCCAGTGGTATTTCGATCGGCGAGTGGACTGAAGCTTTCTTT.

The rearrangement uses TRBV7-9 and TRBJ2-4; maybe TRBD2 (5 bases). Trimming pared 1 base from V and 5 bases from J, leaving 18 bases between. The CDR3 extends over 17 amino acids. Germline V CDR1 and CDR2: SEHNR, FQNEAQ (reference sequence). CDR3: CASSLEPIRGFQNIQYF. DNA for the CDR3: TGTGCCAGCAGCTTAGAACCGATTCGGGGTTTCCAAAACATTCAGTACTTC.

For the CDR3, the DNA is TGTGCCAGCAGTAGACAGCCAAGCGACACCATATATTTT. It codes for CASSRQPSDTIYF. The chain couples TRBV6-5 to TRBJ1-3; TRBD1 is a possible D gene (5 bases). The V gene lost 5 bases and the J gene lost 8 bases, with 13 bases spanning the gap. Germline CDR1 reads MNHEY; CDR2 reads SVGAGI. The CDR3 totals 13 residues.

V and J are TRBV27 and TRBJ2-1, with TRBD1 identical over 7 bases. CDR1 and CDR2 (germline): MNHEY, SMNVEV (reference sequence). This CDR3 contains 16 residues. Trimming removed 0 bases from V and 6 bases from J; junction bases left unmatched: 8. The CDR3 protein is CASSLSQGPKGNEQFF. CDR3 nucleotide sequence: TGTGCCAGCAGTTTATCACAGGGGCCTAAGGGCAATGAGCAGTTCTTC.

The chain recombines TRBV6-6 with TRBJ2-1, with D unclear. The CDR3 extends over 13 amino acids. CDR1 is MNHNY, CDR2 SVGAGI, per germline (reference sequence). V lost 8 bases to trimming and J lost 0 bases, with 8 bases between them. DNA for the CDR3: TGTGCCAGCCGGAGTAGCTCCTACAATGAGCAGTTCTTC. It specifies CASRSSSYNEQFF.

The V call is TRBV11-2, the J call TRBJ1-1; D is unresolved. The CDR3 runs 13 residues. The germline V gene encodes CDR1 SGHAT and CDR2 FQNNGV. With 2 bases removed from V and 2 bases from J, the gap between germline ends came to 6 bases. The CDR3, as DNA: TGTGCCAGCAGCTTATCAGTTAACACTGAAGCTTTCTTT. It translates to CASSLSVNTEAFF.

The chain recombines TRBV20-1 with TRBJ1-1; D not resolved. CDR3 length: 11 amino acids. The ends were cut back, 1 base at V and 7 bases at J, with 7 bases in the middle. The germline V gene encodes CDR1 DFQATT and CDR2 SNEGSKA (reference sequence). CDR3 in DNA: TGCAGTGCTAGAGCTTGGGGTGAAGCTTTCTTT. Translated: CSARAWGEAFF.

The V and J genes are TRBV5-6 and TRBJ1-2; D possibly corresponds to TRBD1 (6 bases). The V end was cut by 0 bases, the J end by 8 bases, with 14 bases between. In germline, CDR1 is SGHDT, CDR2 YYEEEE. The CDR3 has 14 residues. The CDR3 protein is CASSLEQGLLGYTF. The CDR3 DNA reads TGTGCCAGCAGCTTGGAACAGGGTCTGTTGGGCTACACCTTC.

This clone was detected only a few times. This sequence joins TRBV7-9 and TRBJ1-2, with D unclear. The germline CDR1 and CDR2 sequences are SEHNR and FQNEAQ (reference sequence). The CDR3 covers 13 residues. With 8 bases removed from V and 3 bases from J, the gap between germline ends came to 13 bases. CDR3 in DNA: TGTGCCAGCGGTCGGAGCGAGGACTATGGCTACACCTTC. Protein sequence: CASGRSEDYGYTF. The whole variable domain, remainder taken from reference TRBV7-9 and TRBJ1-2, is DTGVSQNPRHKITKRGQNVTFRCDPISEHNRLYWYRQTLGQGPEFLTYFQNEAQLEKSRLLSDRFSAERPKGSFSTLEIQRTEQGDSAMYLCASGRSEDYGYTFGSGTRLTVV.

The CDR3 loop reads CASSERIQGSGNTIYF. CDR3 coding DNA: TGTGCCAGCAGTGAGAGGATTCAGGGCTCTGGAAACACCATATATTTT. The chain carries TRBV6-1 and TRBJ1-3, with D possibly TRBD1 on 5 matching bases. The CDR3 extends over 16 amino acids. The germline CDR1 and CDR2 sequences are MNHNS and SASEGT. V lost 3 bases to trimming and J lost 0 bases, with 12 bases between them.

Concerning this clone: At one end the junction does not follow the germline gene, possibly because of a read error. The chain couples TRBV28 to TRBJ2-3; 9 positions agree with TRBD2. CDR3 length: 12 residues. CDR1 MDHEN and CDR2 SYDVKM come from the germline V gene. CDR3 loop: CASSPLAGRMDF. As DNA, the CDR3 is TGTGCCAGCAGTCCCCTAGCGGGGCGGATGGATTTT.

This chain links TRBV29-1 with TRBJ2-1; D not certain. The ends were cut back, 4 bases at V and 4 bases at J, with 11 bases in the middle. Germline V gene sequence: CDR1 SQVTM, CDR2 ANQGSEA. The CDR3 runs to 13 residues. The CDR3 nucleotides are TGCAGCGTTGCCGACTCACAGTACAATGAGCAGTTCTTC. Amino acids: CSVADSQYNEQFF.